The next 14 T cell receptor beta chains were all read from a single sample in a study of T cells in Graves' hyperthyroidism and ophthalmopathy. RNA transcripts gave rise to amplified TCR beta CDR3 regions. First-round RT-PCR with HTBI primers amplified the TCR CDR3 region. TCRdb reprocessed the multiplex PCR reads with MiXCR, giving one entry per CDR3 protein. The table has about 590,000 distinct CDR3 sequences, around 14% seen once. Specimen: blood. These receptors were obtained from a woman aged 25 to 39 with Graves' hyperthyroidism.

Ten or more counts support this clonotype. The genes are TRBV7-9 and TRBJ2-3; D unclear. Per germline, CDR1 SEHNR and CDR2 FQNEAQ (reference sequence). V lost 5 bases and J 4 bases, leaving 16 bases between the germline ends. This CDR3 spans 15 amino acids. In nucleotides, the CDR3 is TGTGCCAGCAGCCCTAGTACCCCGTATGCAGATACGCAGTATTTT. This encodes CASSPSTPYADTQYF.

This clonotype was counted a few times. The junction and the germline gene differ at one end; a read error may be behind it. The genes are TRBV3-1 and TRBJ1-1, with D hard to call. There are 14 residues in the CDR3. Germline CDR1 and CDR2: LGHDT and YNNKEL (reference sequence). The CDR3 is CAGSQKDGNTEAFF. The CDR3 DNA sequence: TGTGCCGGCAGCCAAAAGGACGGGAACACCGAAGCTTTCTTT.

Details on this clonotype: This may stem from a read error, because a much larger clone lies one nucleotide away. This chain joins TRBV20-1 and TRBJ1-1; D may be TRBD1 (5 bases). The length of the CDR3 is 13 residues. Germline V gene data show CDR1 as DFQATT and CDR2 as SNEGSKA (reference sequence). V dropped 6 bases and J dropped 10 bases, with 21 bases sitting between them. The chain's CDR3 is CSALDSRSRGAFF. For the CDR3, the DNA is TGCAGTGCCCTTGACAGTCGAAGTCGTGGAGCTTTCTTT.

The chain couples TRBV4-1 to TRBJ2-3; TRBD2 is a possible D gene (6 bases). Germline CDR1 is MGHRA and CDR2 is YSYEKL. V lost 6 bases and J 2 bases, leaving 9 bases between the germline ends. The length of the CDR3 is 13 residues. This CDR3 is CASRPGVTDTQYF. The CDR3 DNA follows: TGCGCCAGCAGACCGGGAGTCACAGATACGCAGTATTTT.

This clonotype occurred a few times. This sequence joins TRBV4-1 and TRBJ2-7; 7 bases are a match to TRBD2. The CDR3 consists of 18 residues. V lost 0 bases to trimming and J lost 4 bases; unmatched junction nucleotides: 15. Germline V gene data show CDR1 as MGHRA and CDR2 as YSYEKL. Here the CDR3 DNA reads TGCGCCAGCAGCCAAGAGACAACAAGCGGGACCGAGAGGTACGAGCAGTACTTC. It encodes CASSQETTSGTERYEQYF.

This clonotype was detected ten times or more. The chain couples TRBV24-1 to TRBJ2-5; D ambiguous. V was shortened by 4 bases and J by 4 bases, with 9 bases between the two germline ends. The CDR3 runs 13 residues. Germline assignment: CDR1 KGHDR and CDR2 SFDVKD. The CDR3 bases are TGTGCCACCAGTGACCTCTTAGGAGAGACCCAGTACTTC. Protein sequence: CATSDLLGETQYF.

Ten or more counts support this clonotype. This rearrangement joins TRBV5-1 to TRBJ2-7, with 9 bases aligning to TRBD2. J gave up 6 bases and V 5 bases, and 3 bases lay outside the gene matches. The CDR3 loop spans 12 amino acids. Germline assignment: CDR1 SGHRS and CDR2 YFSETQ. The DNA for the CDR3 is TGCGCCAGCAGTGCGGGAGGGCCCGAGCAGTACTTC. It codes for CASSAGGPEQYF.

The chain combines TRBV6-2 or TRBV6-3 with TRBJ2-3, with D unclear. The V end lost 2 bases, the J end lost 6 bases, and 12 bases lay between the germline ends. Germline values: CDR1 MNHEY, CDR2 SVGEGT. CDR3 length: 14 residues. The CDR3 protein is CASSYGQEGDTQYF. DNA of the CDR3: TGTGCCAGCAGTTACGGTCAGGAAGGCGATACGCAGTATTTT.

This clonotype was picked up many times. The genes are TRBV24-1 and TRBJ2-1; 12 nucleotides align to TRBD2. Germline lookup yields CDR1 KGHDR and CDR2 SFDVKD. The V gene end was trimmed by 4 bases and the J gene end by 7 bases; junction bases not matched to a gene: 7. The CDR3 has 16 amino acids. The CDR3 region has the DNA TGTGCCACCAGTGACACCTGGACTAGCGGGACGAATGAGCAGTTCTTC. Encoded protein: CATSDTWTSGTNEQFF.

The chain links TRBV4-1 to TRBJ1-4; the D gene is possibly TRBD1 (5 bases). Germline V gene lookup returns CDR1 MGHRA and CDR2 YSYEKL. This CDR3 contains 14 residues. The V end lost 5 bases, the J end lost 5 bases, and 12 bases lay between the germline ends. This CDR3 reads CASSYSGLNEKLFF. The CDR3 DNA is TGCGCCAGCAGCTACTCGGGACTAAATGAAAAACTGTTTTTT.

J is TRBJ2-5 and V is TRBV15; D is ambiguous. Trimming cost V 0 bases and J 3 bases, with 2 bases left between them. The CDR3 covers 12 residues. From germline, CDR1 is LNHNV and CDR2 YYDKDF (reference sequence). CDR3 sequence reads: CATSRDEETQYF. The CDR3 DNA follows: TGTGCCACCAGCAGAGATGAAGAGACCCAGTACTTC.

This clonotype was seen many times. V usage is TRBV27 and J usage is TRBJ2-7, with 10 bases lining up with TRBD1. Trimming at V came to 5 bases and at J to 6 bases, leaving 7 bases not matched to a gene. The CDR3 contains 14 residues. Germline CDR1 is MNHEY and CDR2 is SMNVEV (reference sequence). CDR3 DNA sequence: TGTGCCAGCAGTGGGGACAGGGGTATGAGCGAGCAGTACTTC. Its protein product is CASSGDRGMSEQYF.

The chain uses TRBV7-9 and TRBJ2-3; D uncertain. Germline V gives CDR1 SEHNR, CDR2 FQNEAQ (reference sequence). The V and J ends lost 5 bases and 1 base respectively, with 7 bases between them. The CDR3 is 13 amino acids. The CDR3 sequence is CASSADRTDTQYF. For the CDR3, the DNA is TGTGCCAGCAGCGCGGACCGCACAGATACGCAGTATTTT.

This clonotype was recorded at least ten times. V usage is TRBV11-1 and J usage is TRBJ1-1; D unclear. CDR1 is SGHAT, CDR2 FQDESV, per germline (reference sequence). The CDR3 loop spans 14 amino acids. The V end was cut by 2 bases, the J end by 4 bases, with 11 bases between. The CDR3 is CASSLRLGSTEAFF. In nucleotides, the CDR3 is TGTGCCAGCAGCTTAAGGCTGGGGTCCACTGAAGCTTTCTTT.